This entry concerns a single TCR beta chain. The table came from immunoSEQ multiplex PCR; TCRdb's copy has only in-frame clones and leaves some out. The sample contains about 170,000 clones, 90% of which appear only once. The CDR3 loop spans 13 amino acids. Trimming at V came to 10 bases and at J to 8 bases, leaving 10 bases not matched to a gene. Germline V gene data show CDR1 as MNHEY and CDR2 as SMNVEV (reference sequence). The sample is drawn from a study of T cell responses to AZD1222 COVID-19 vaccine. This TCR came from an adult in good health. J is TRBJ2-4 and V is TRBV27; TRBD1 matches at 8 bases. Sequences were derived from peripheral blood, sampled on day 0 of AZD1222 vaccination. CDR3 coding DNA: TGTGCCACCCCGACAGGGGCGAAGTACATTCAGTACTTC. Its protein product is CATPTGAKYIQYF.